Listed below are T cell receptor beta chains from one sample, sequenced in a study of blood T cells in healthy people across ages. TCRdb fed the 5' RACE reads into MiXCR, producing one record per CDR3 protein. The sample holds under 800,000 distinct CDR3 sequences, roughly 20% seen once. The source material was blood. The source is a man between 65 and 79 years old in good health. CDR3s include the opening cysteine and the closing phenylalanine or tryptophan. The order of the fields is V gene, J gene, clone size, D gene, CDR3 protein, CDR3 DNA. D genes are given only for firm matches. Only part of the rows carry a size: once, few, many, or a class if the clone is expanded.

TRBV29-1	TRBJ2-3	.	.	CSAATSSTDTQYF	TGCAGCGCCGCAACATCTAGCACAGATACGCAGTATTTT
TRBV11-2	TRBJ2-5	.	.	CASAPDRLQETQYF	TGTGCCAGCGCACCCGACAGGCTCCAAGAGACCCAGTACTTC
TRBV10-3	TRBJ2-1	few	.	CAISDSTDEQFF	TGTGCCATCAGTGACTCTACGGATGAGCAGTTCTTC
TRBV29-1	TRBJ2-7	many	TRBD2	CSVGTSGSTDEQYF	TGCAGCGTTGGGACTAGCGGGAGTACAGACGAGCAGTACTTC
TRBV6-5	TRBJ1-2	few	.	CASSWGRNYGYTF	TGTGCCAGCAGTTGGGGACGGAACTATGGCTACACCTTC
TRBV10-3	TRBJ2-3	.	.	CAISDSTYNTDTQYF	TGTGCCATCAGTGACTCCACATACAACACAGATACGCAGTATTTT
TRBV5-5	TRBJ2-3	.	.	CASSLGGGVVADTQYF	TGTGCCAGCAGCTTGGGAGGGGGAGTGGTGGCAGATACGCAGTATTTT
TRBV29-1	TRBJ2-5	many	TRBD1	CSVGSGTGQETQYF	TGCAGCGTGGGTTCCGGGACAGGACAAGAGACCCAGTACTTC
TRBV27	TRBJ2-3	few	.	CASSSAVSTDTQYF	TGTGCCAGCAGTTCGGCCGTCAGCACAGATACGCAGTATTTT
TRBV20-1	TRBJ2-1	.	TRBD2	CSALAGGVRDEQFF	TGCAGTGCTCTAGCGGGAGGGGTACGAGATGAGCAGTTCTTC
TRBV20-1	TRBJ2-5	few	TRBD2	CSAVGLAGAWQETQYF	TGCAGTGCTGTCGGACTAGCGGGAGCTTGGCAAGAGACCCAGTACTTC
TRBV2	TRBJ2-3	few	TRBD2	CASKLAGELDTQYF	TGTGCCAGCAAACTAGCGGGAGAGTTAGATACGCAGTATTTT
TRBV21-1	TRBJ2-7	.	.	CASSTGQVNYEQYF	TGTGCCAGCAGCACAGGACAGGTCAACTACGAGCAGTACTTC
TRBV6-6	TRBJ2-1	many	.	CASRTRNEQFF	TGTGCCAGCAGAACCCGGAATGAGCAGTTCTTC
TRBV5-1	TRBJ1-1	few	TRBD1	CASSFGGQGAEAFF	TGCGCCAGCAGCTTCGGGGGGCAGGGGGCTGAAGCTTTCTTT
TRBV29-1	TRBJ1-1	.	.	CSVERGGTEAFF	TGCAGCGTTGAGCGTGGAGGGACTGAAGCTTTCTTT
TRBV20-1	TRBJ2-7	.	.	CSAQRLGGNYEQYF	TGCAGTGCGCAAAGACTGGGGGGTAACTACGAGCAGTACTTC
TRBV4-3	TRBJ2-7	.	TRBD2	CASSQAHLSSGSSYEQYF	TGCGCCAGCAGCCAAGCCCACCTCTCTAGCGGCAGCTCCTACGAGCAGTACTTC
TRBV7-9	TRBJ2-5	.	.	CASSRLGAGVETQYF	TGTGCCAGCAGCCGACTGGGAGCAGGGGTGGAGACCCAGTACTTC
TRBV12-3/TRBV12-4	TRBJ2-3	.	TRBD2	CASSDGGRLTDTRYF	TGTGCCAGCAGTGACGGGGGGAGGTTAACAGATACGCGGTATTTT
TRBV7-3	TRBJ2-7	.	.	CASSPMSGYEQYF	TGTGCCAGCAGCCCAATGTCGGGGTACGAGCAGTACTTC
TRBV18	TRBJ2-1	few	TRBD2	CASTFSGSSSYNEQFF	TGTGCCAGCACCTTTAGCGGGAGCAGCTCCTACAATGAGCAGTTCTTC
TRBV20-1	TRBJ2-7	once	.	CSASSTSRSYEQYF	TGCAGTGCTAGCTCCACTAGCAGGAGCTACGAGCAGTACTTC
TRBV2	TRBJ2-1	.	.	CAAALHNEQFF	TGTGCCGCGGCCCTCCACAATGAGCAGTTCTTC
TRBV4-2	TRBJ2-7	.	.	CASNTGTDSYEQYF	TGTGCCAGCAACACCGGGACGGATTCCTACGAGCAGTACTTC
TRBV28	TRBJ1-2	many	TRBD1	CASSQQGARGYTF	TGTGCCAGCAGTCAACAGGGGGCGCGGGGCTACACCTTC
TRBV24-1	TRBJ2-5	.	.	CATSDPTSGPQETQYF	TGTGCCACCAGTGATCCTACATCGGGCCCCCAAGAGACCCAGTACTTC
TRBV5-1	TRBJ2-4	.	TRBD2	CASSPTSGMNIQYF	TGCGCCAGCAGCCCAACTAGCGGGATGAACATTCAGTACTTC
TRBV3-1	TRBJ2-7	few	.	CASSADLSYEQYF	TGTGCCAGCAGCGCGGACTTGTCCTACGAGCAGTACTTC
TRBV28	TRBJ2-7	.	.	CASSPSGRKAGIDEQYF	TGTGCCAGCAGTCCTTCAGGTAGGAAGGCAGGGATCGACGAGCAGTACTTC
TRBV12-3/TRBV12-4	TRBJ1-3	.	.	CASSLVGRSGNTIYF	TGTGCCAGCAGTTTGGTCGGGCGCTCTGGAAACACCATATATTTT
TRBV7-3	TRBJ1-1	.	.	CASSHTLTAEAFF	TGTGCCAGCAGCCACACCTTGACGGCTGAAGCTTTCTTT
TRBV7-2	TRBJ2-5	.	.	CASSLDQQETQYF	TGTGCCAGCAGCTTAGACCAACAAGAGACCCAGTACTTC
TRBV3-1	TRBJ2-7	.	TRBD1	CASTPSGQAYEQYF	TGTGCCAGCACCCCCTCGGGACAGGCCTACGAGCAGTACTTC
TRBV6-5	TRBJ2-3	.	.	CASRSRSSSTDTQYF	TGTGCCAGCAGGAGCCGGAGCTCTAGCACAGATACGCAGTATTTT
TRBV14	TRBJ2-7	few	.	CASSQDYRSYEQYF	TGTGCCAGCAGCCAAGACTACCGATCCTACGAGCAGTACTTC
TRBV19	TRBJ1-5	.	TRBD1	CASSMFPLQGVNNQPQHF	TGTGCCAGTAGTATGTTCCCTCTTCAGGGGGTTAACAATCAGCCCCAGCATTTT
TRBV6-5	TRBJ2-5	few	TRBD2	CASRAGGIQETQYF	TGTGCCAGTCGAGCGGGAGGAATACAAGAGACCCAGTACTTC
TRBV11-3	TRBJ1-5	once	.	CASSSGKNQPQHF	TGTGCCAGCAGCTCCGGGAAAAATCAGCCCCAGCATTTT
TRBV28	TRBJ2-1	.	.	CASSLRGPSYNEQFF	TGTGCCAGCAGTCTTCGAGGGCCCAGTTACAATGAGCAGTTCTTC
TRBV5-1	TRBJ2-3	.	.	CASSVGGGIDTQYF	TGCGCCAGCAGCGTTGGTGGAGGGATAGATACGCAGTATTTT
TRBV5-5	TRBJ2-1	.	TRBD2	CASSLPVAGGLDSYNEQFF	TGTGCCAGCAGCTTGCCGGTAGCGGGAGGATTAGACTCCTACAATGAGCAGTTCTTC
TRBV11-2	TRBJ2-7	.	.	CASGLGTLSSYEQYF	TGTGCCAGCGGCTTAGGGACCCTATCTTCCTACGAGCAGTACTTC
TRBV20-1	TRBJ2-7	.	TRBD2	CSALAAQSSYEQYF	TGCAGTGCGCTAGCGGCACAGAGCTCCTACGAGCAGTACTTC
TRBV19	TRBJ2-5	.	.	CASSIERFQETQYF	TGTGCCAGTAGTATAGAGAGGTTCCAAGAGACCCAGTACTTC
TRBV2	TRBJ1-1	.	.	CASSSHSSGLNTEAFF	TGTGCCAGCAGTTCCCATAGTTCGGGCCTGAACACTGAAGCTTTCTTT
TRBV12-3/TRBV12-4	TRBJ2-7	many	TRBD2	CASSLETSGSYEQYF	TGTGCCAGCAGTTTAGAGACTAGCGGCTCCTACGAGCAGTACTTC
TRBV28	TRBJ1-1	.	.	CASGGDTSNTEAFF	TGTGCCAGCGGAGGGGACACCTCGAACACTGAAGCTTTCTTT
TRBV4-3	TRBJ1-4	few	.	CASSQVVLSGRPNEKLFF	TGCGCCAGCAGCCAAGTGGTACTAAGCGGCAGGCCTAATGAAAAACTGTTTTTT
TRBV28	TRBJ2-1	once	TRBD2	CASSPPRLAGTNEQFF	TGTGCCAGCAGCCCACCCCGACTAGCGGGCACTAATGAGCAGTTCTTC